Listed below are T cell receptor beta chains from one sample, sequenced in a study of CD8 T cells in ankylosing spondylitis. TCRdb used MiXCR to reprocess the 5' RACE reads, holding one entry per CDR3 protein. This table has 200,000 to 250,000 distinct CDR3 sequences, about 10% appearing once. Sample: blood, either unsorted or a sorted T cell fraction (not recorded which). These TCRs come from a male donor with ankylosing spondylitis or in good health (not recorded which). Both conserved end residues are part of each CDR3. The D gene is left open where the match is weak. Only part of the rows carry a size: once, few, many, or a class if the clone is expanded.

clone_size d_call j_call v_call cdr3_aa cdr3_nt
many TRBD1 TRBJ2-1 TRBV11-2 CASSLGPGGSLNEQFF TGTGCCAGCAGCTTAGGACCAGGGGGCAGTTTGAATGAGCAGTTCTTC
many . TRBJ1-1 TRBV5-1 CASSFSPGLNTEAFF TGCGCCAGCAGCTTTTCTCCGGGCCTGAACACTGAAGCTTTCTTT
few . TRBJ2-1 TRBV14 CASTISPGAEQFF TGTGCCAGCACCATTTCGCCGGGAGCTGAGCAGTTCTTC
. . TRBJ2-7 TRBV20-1 CSARGGYSYEQYF TGCAGTGCTAGAGGGGGATACTCCTACGAGCAGTACTTC
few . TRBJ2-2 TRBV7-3 CASTLGGDGELFF TGTGCCAGCACCTTGGGGGGCGACGGGGAGCTGTTTTTT
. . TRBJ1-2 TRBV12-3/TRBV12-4 CASKSGTEGGALSYNYGYTF TGTGCCAGCAAGTCAGGGACGGAGGGCGGGGCACTAAGTTATAACTATGGCTACACCTTC
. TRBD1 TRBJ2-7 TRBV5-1 CASSLGQGSGEFRTYEQYF TGCGCCAGCAGCTTGGGACAGGGCTCGGGTGAGTTCCGAACCTACGAGCAGTACTTC
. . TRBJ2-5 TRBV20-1 CSARDRALQETQYF TGCAGTGCTAGAGACCGGGCCCTGCAAGAGACCCAGTACTTC
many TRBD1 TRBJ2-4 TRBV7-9 CASSFTPQGLGNIQYF TGTGCCAGCAGCTTCACACCACAGGGGTTGGGGAACATTCAGTACTTC
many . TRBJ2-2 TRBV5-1 CASSSQPGHNTGELFF TGCGCCAGCAGCAGTCAGCCGGGACACAACACCGGGGAGCTGTTTTTT
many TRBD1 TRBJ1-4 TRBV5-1 CASSFGQGAEKLFF TGCGCCAGCAGCTTCGGACAGGGGGCTGAAAAACTGTTTTTT
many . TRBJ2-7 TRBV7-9 CASSSTGSNSYEQYF TGTGCCAGCAGCTCAACTGGTTCCAACTCCTACGAGCAGTACTTC
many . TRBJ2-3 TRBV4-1 CASSQSELPPGDTQYF TGCGCCAGCAGCCAAAGCGAGCTACCCCCCGGGGATACGCAGTATTTT
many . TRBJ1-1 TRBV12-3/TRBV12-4 CASTRDGPNTEAFF TGTGCCAGCACCAGGGACGGACCGAACACTGAAGCTTTCTTT
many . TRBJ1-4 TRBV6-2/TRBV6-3 CASVKEATNEKLFF TGTGCCAGCGTCAAGGAGGCGACTAATGAAAAACTGTTTTTT
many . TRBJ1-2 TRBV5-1 CASSLGQSNYGYTF TGCGCCAGCAGCTTGGGACAGTCTAACTATGGCTACACCTTC
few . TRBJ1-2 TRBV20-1 CSSRQALGYGYTF TGCAGTTCGCGACAGGCCCTTGGCTATGGCTACACCTTC
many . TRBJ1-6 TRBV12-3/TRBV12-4 CASSIRQNSPLHF TGTGCCAGCAGTATCCGACAGAATTCACCCCTCCACTTT
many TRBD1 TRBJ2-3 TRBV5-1 CASSYGTEDTQYF TGCGCCAGCAGCTACGGGACAGAGGATACGCAGTATTTT
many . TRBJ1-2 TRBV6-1 CASSTNGDYGYTF TGTGCCAGCAGTACCAACGGGGACTATGGCTACACCTTC
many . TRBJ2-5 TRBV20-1 CSARSGAQETQYF TGCAGTGCTAGATCGGGGGCCCAAGAGACCCAGTACTTC
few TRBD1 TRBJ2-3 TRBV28 CASSLLGQADTQYF TGTGCCAGCAGTTTGCTAGGACAGGCAGATACGCAGTATTTT
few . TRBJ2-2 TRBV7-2 CASSRAAGLAGELFF TGTGCCAGCAGCCGAGCGGCAGGGTTGGCCGGGGAGCTGTTTTTT
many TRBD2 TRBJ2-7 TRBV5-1 CASRTSGGAVYEQYF TGCGCCAGCAGAACTAGCGGGGGGGCCGTCTACGAGCAGTACTTC
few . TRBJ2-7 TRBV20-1 CSARGPGTYEQYF TGCAGTGCTAGAGGCCCAGGGACCTACGAGCAGTACTTC
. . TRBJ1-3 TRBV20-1 CSARDSWSSGNTIHF TGCAGTGCTAGAGATAGCTGGAGCTCTGGAAACACCATACATTTT
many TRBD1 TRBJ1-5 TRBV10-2 CASTGTGFAQPQHF TGCGCCAGCACCGGGACAGGGTTCGCTCAGCCCCAGCATTTT
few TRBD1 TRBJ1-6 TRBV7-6 CASSPGTGGNSPLHF TGTGCCAGCAGCCCGGGCACAGGGGGGAATTCACCCCTCCACTTT
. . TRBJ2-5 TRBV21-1 CASNPGQWETQYF TGTGCCAGCAACCCGGGACAGTGGGAGACCCAGTACTTC
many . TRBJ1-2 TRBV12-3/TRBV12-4 CASSLSGAGYGYTF TGTGCCAGCAGTTTGTCGGGGGCTGGCTATGGCTACACCTTC
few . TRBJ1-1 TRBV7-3 CASRRTVNTEAFF TGTGCCAGCAGACGGACAGTGAACACTGAAGCTTTCTTT
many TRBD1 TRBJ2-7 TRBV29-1 CSVDAGTGRYEQYF TGCAGCGTTGACGCCGGGACAGGTCGGTACGAGCAGTACTTC
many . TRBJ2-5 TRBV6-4 CASSDADNLQETQYF TGTGCCAGCAGTGACGCAGACAATCTCCAAGAGACCCAGTACTTC
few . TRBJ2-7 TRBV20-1 CSVPGAREQYF TGCAGTGTACCGGGAGCGAGGGAGCAGTACTTC
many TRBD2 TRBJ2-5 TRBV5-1 CASSSTSGNQETQYF TGCGCCAGCAGCTCGACTAGCGGAAACCAAGAGACCCAGTACTTC
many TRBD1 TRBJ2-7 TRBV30 CAWSDRTGTYEQYF TGTGCCTGGAGCGATCGGACAGGGACCTACGAGCAGTACTTC
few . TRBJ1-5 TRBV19 CASSMSSNQPQHF TGTGCCAGTAGTATGTCTAGCAATCAGCCCCAGCATTTT
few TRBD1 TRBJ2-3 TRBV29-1 CSVRPPGTASQDTQYF TGCAGCGTTCGCCCACCCGGGACAGCCTCTCAGGATACGCAGTATTTT
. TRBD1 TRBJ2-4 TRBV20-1 CSAEQGNIQYF TGCAGTGCCGAACAGGGGAACATTCAGTACTTC
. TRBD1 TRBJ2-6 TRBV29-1 CSVLDRAGANVLTF TGCAGCGTTCTCGACAGGGCTGGGGCCAACGTCCTGACTTTC
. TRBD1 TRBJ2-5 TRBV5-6 CASSFGQGATETQYF TGTGCCAGCAGCTTCGGACAGGGGGCCACAGAGACCCAGTACTTC
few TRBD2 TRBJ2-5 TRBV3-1 CASSPSLAGNQETQYF TGTGCCAGCAGCCCATCACTAGCGGGGAACCAAGAGACCCAGTACTTC
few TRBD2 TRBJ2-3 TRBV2 CASSKTGTSGGALFTDTQYF TGTGCCAGCAGCAAGACCGGGACTAGCGGGGGGGCCTTATTCACAGATACGCAGTATTTT
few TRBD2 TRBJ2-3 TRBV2 CAGKAPLAGVTDTQYF TGTGCCGGGAAGGCGCCACTAGCGGGGGTTACAGATACGCAGTATTTT
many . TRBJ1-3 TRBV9 CASSVVEGAPRPGNTIYF TGTGCCAGCAGCGTAGTCGAAGGAGCCCCCCGACCTGGAAACACCATATATTTT
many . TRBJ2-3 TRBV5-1 CASAPGVAFSTDTQYF TGCGCCAGCGCCCCGGGGGTCGCCTTTAGCACAGATACGCAGTATTTT
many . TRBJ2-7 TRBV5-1 CASSLRQGSAEQYF TGCGCCAGCAGCTTGAGGCAGGGGTCGGCCGAGCAGTACTTC
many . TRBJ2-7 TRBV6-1 CASRSRGGAPDEQYF TGTGCCAGCAGATCCAGGGGGGGCGCCCCGGACGAGCAGTACTTC
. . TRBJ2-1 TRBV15 CATSRDYAGSSMKFF TGTGCCACCAGCAGAGATTACGCGGGGAGCAGCATGAAGTTCTTC
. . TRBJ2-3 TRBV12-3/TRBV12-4 CASSLQGSLPTDTQYF TGTGCCAGCAGTTTACAGGGGTCCCTCCCCACAGATACGCAGTATTTT